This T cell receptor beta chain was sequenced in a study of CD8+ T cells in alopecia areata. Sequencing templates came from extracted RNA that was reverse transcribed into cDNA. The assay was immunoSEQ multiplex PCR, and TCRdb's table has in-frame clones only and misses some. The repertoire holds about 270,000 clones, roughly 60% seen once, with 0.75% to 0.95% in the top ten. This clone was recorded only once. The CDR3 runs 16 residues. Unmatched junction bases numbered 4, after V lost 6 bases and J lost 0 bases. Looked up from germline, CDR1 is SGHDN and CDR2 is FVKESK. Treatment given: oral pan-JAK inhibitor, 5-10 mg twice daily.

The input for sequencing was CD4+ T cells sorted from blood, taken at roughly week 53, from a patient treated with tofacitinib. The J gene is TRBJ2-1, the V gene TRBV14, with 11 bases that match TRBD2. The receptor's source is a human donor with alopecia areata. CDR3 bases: TGTGCCAGCAGTCTAGCGGGGGGAATCTCCTACAATGAGCAGTTCTTC. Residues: CASSLAGGISYNEQFF.